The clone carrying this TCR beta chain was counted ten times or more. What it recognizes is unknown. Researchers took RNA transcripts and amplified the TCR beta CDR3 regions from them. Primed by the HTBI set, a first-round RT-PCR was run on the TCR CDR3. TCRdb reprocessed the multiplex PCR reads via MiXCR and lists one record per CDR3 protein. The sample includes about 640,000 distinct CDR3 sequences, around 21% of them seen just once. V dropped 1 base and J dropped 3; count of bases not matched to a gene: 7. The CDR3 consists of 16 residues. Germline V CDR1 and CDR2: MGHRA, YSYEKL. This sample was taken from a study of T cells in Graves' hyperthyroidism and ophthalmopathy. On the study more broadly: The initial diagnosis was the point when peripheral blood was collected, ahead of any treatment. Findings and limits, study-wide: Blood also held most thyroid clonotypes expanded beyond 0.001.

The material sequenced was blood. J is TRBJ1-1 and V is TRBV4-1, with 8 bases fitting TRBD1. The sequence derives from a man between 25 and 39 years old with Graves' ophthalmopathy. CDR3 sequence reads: CASSQGSAGGHTEAFF. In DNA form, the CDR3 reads TGCGCCAGCAGCCAAGGTTCGGCAGGGGGCCACACTGAAGCTTTCTTT.